This T cell receptor (beta chain) was sequenced in a study of control samples from healthy donors and cancer patients. The data were produced by immunoSEQ multiplex PCR, yet TCRdb's version contains in-frame clones alone and is incomplete. The profile shows approximately 72,000 clones, about 89% of them singletons. CDR1 is MGHDK and CDR2 is SYGVNS in the germline V gene. There are 16 residues in the CDR3. The junction had 6 bases not matched to a gene; V was cut back by 1 base and J by 5 bases. This TCR was recovered from a man between 45 and 60 years old in good health. The chain joins TRBV25-1 to TRBJ2-1; 9 nucleotides match TRBD2. Sequenced: blood. DNA of the CDR3: TGTGCCAGCAGTGAATCAAGGACTAGCGACCACAATGAGCAGTTCTTC. It encodes CASSESRTSDHNEQFF. The full variable domain, its missing parts supplied by reference TRBV25-1 and TRBJ2-1, is EADIYQTPRYLVIGTGKKITLECSQTMGHDKMYWYQQDPGMELHLIHYSYGVNSTEKGDLSSESTVSRIRTEHFPLTLESARPSHTSQYLCASSESRTSDHNEQFFGPGTRLTVL.